The T cell receptor (beta chain) under discussion was sequenced for a study of beta chain features in type 1 diabetes. Across the study: Patients did not differ from healthy donors in age, gender or cell yield.

Sequencing targeted expressed TCRB transcripts, as all isolated RNA had been reverse transcribed. This table comes from immunoSEQ multiplex PCR, and its TCRdb copy is limited to in-frame clones, with some not included. The sample yields under 550,000 clones, approximately 10% seen once. Study observations and caveats: Possible PCR preference for shorter templates applied equally to patients and controls. Type 1 diabetes patients showed fewer insertions and more deletions at VDJ junctions.

The table lists this clone with a few counts. Its antigen is not known. The sequenced sample consisted of naive CD4+ T cells from blood. The receptor's source is a woman under 30 in good health.

In nucleotides, the CDR3 is TGCGCCAGCAGCCAAGAGGGAAGAGGTCGGAATGAGCAGTTCTTC. Translation: CASSQEGRGRNEQFF. The chain has TRBV4-3 and TRBJ2-1; D unclear. Germline V lookup: CDR1 LGHNA, CDR2 YSLEER. V was cut by 0 bases and J by 7 bases, with 13 bases left in between. There are 15 residues in the CDR3.